The 12 T cell receptor beta chains reported below all come from one sample, sequenced in a study of blood T cell repertoires in COVID-19. Here immunoSEQ multiplex PCR was the method, and the copy in TCRdb shows in-frame clones only, minus some. The sample carries roughly 70,000 clones, approximately 80% recorded once. Specimen: peripheral blood. Every receptor here comes from a man aged 55 to 70 with COVID-19, enrolled during active disease.

J is TRBJ2-6 and V is TRBV7-3, with no clear D. V dropped 5 bases and J dropped 0 bases, with 17 bases sitting between them. Germline V gene lookup returns CDR1 SGHTA and CDR2 FQGTGA. This CDR3 region has 18 residues. In nucleotides, the CDR3 is TGTGCCAGCAGCAAAACCGGCGGTTTGAGCTCTGGGGCCAACGTCCTGACTTTC. This translates into CASSKTGGLSSGANVLTF. Full variable domain (remainder filled in from reference TRBV7-3 and TRBJ2-6): GAGVSQTPSNKVTEKGKYVELRCDPISGHTALYWYRQSLGQGPEFLIYFQGTGAADDSGLPNDRFFAVRPEGSVSTLKIQRTERGDSAVYLCASSKTGGLSSGANVLTFGAGSRLTVL.

The rearrangement links TRBV11-2 to TRBJ1-2; 9 bases map to TRBD1. This CDR3 comprises 15 residues. CDR1 and CDR2 from the germline V gene are SGHAT and FQNNGV. The trim removed 1 base at V and 8 bases at J, leaving 8 bases unmatched. The DNA for the CDR3 is TGTGCCAGCAGCTTAGGATATACAGGGGGCAACGGCTACACCTTC. Protein product: CASSLGYTGGNGYTF.

The chain carries TRBV11-3 and TRBJ1-1, with D perhaps TRBD1 (5 bases). The CDR3 consists of 15 residues. Germline CDR1 and CDR2: SGHNT and YENEEA. V gave up 1 base and J gave up 0 bases, with 9 bases separating them. As DNA, the CDR3 is TGTGCCAGCAGCTTAGCTGGGGGGATGAACACTGAAGCTTTCTTT. It translates to CASSLAGGMNTEAFF. The full variable domain, with the rest looked up from reference TRBV11-3 and TRBJ1-1, is EAGVVQSPRYKIIEKKQPVAFWCNPISGHNTLYWYLQNLGQGPELLIRYENEEAVDDSQLPKDRFSAERLKGVDSTLKIQPAELGDSAVYLCASSLAGGMNTEAFFGQGTRLTVV.

The chain is built from TRBV7-9 and TRBJ1-5; D possibly corresponds to TRBD1 (6 bases). The CDR3 runs to 12 residues. The ends were cut back, 5 bases at V and 5 bases at J, with 7 bases in the middle. Germline lookup yields CDR1 SEHNR and CDR2 FQNEAQ (reference sequence). The CDR3 sequence: CASSRTDQPQHF. The CDR3, as DNA: TGTGCCAGCAGCAGGACAGATCAGCCCCAGCATTTT.

V is TRBV6-6 and J is TRBJ1-4, with D perhaps matching TRBD1 (6 bases). The CDR3 spans 14 residues. Germline CDR1 reads MNHNY; CDR2 reads SVGAGI (reference sequence). Trimming removed 10 bases from V and 6 bases from J, with 18 bases in between. DNA of the CDR3: TGTGCCACCAAGACCCAAGGGGGGGATGAAAAACTGTTTTTT. Encoded protein: CATKTQGGDEKLFF.

The V call is TRBV11-2, the J call TRBJ2-3, with TRBD2 matching over 10 bases. This CDR3 region has 15 residues. The germline gives CDR1 SGHAT, CDR2 FQNNGV. The junction had 3 bases not matched to a gene; V was cut back by 2 bases and J by 4 bases. The CDR3 region has the DNA TGTGCCAGCAGCTTACTAGCGGGAGCGGCAGATACGCAGTATTTT. Translating gives CASSLLAGAADTQYF. Full variable domain (remainder filled in from reference TRBV11-2 and TRBJ2-3): EAGVAQSPRYKIIEKRQSVAFWCNPISGHATLYWYQQILGQGPKLLIQFQNNGVVDDSQLPKDRFSAERLKGVDSTLKIQPAKLEDSAVYLCASSLLAGAADTQYFGPGTRLTVL.

This chain uses TRBV19 with TRBJ1-1; TRBD1 matches 8 bases. The CDR3 has 14 amino acids. After removal of 7 bases from V and 4 bases from J, the junction contained 8 bases not matched to a gene. Germline V gives CDR1 LNHDA, CDR2 SQIVND (reference sequence). The CDR3 sequence is CASTPTGGSTEAFF. The CDR3 DNA is TGTGCCAGTACCCCCACAGGGGGAAGCACTGAAGCTTTCTTT.

The chain joins TRBV7-9 to TRBJ2-3, with 13 nucleotides matching TRBD2. CDR1 and CDR2 (germline): SEHNR, FQNEAQ (reference sequence). With 9 bases clipped from V and 5 bases from J, the junction kept 5 bases outside the gene matches. The CDR3 consists of 14 residues. CDR3 loop: CASRGLAGIDTQYF. In nucleotides, the CDR3 is TGTGCCAGTAGGGGACTAGCGGGGATAGATACGCAGTATTTT.

This chain joins TRBV29-1 and TRBJ1-1; the D is unclear. The CDR3 spans 12 residues. Germline V CDR1 and CDR2: SQVTM, ANQGSEA. CDR3 in amino acids: CSASGGGAEAFF. The CDR3, as DNA: TGCAGTGCAAGTGGAGGTGGGGCTGAAGCTTTCTTT.

The chain links TRBV19 to TRBJ2-3, with 16 bases identical to TRBD2. The junction had 17 bases not matched to a gene; V was cut back by 3 bases and J by 8 bases. This CDR3 is 20 amino acids long. The germline V gene has CDR1 LNHDA and CDR2 SQIVND (reference sequence). The CDR3 DNA reads as TGTGCCAGTAGTATTCCCCCGGGACTAGCGGGGGGGTCAGCAGGAGGTACGCAGTATTTT. Its translation: CASSIPPGLAGGSAGGTQYF.

CDR3 loop: CASSWRAGGTGEQYF. CDR3 coding DNA: TGCGCCAGCAGCTGGAGGGCAGGGGGGACGGGAGAGCAGTACTTC. The chain combines TRBV5-1 with TRBJ2-7, with D possibly TRBD1 on 7 matching bases. The V gene lost 3 bases and the J gene lost 7 bases, with 20 bases spanning the gap. CDR1 and CDR2 from the germline V gene are SGHRS and YFSETQ. CDR3 length: 15 amino acids.

V and J are TRBV3-1 (or the pseudogene TRBV3-2) and TRBJ2-7, with D uncertain. The germline CDR1 and CDR2 sequences are LGHDT and YNNKEL (reference sequence). The CDR3 sequence is 13 residues long. Trimming removed 0 bases from V and 5 bases from J, with 8 bases in between. CDR3 loop: CASSQDSSHEQYF. The DNA for the CDR3 is TGTGCCAGCAGCCAAGATAGTTCCCACGAGCAGTACTTC.